The clone carrying this T cell receptor beta chain was picked up a small number of times. This specimen includes other DNA sequences encoding the same CDR3. TCRdb's table, derived via immunoSEQ multiplex PCR, lists solely in-frame clones and lacks some. The sample carries about 98,000 clones, roughly 86% recorded once. This sample stems from a study of control samples from healthy donors and cancer patients. Trimming took 1 base from V and 1 from J, leaving 4 bases between them. CDR3 length: 13 amino acids. The receptor was isolated from a man aged 55 to 70 in good health. The rearrangement uses TRBV12-3 or TRBV12-4 and TRBJ1-1; D gene unclear. The sample consisted of blood. CDR3 region: CASSLGGNTEAFF. In nucleotides, the CDR3 is TGTGCCAGCAGTTTAGGAGGGAACACTGAAGCTTTCTTT.